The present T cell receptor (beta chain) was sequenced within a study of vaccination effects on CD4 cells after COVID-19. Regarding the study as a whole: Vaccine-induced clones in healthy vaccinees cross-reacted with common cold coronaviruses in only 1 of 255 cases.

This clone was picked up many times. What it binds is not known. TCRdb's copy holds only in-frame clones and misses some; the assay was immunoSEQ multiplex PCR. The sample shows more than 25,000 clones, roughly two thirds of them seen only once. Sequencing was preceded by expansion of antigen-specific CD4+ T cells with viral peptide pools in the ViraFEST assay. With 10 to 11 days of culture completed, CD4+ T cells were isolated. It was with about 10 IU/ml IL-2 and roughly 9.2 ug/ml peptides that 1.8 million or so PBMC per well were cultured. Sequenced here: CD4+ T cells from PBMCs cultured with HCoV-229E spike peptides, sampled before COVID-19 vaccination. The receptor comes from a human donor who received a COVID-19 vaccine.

CDR3 loop: CAWRVGGGGYTF. CDR3 bases: TGTGCCTGGAGGGTTGGGGGCGGTGGCTACACCTTC. This chain uses TRBV30 with TRBJ1-2; a possible D gene is TRBD1 (6 bases). Germline CDR1 is GTSNPN and CDR2 is SVGIG (reference sequence). This CDR3 comprises 12 residues. Trimming left V 3 bases short and J 7 bases short, with 12 bases between. Based on the CDR3 plus reference TRBV30 and TRBJ1-2, the full variable domain is SQTIHQWPATLVQPVGSPLSLECTVEGTSNPNLYWYRQAAGRGLQLLFYSVGIGQISSEVPQNLSASRPQDRQFILSSKKLLLSDSGFYLCAWRVGGGGYTFGSGTRLTVV.